This T cell receptor gamma chain was identified during a study of Vδ1+ human thymocytes. Findings and caveats of the study: Unlike peripheral blood Vdelta1+ controls, thymic delta-chain sequences included roughly 22% Vdelta2 and few Vdelta3. Thymic TRG and TRD repertoires appeared highly polyclonal, with Gaussian CDR3 length distributions.

RNA was extracted from the cells and then reverse transcribed. The CDR3 regions were amplified by multiplex PCR from V-gene primers to a constant-region primer. TCRdb reapplied CATT to the multiplex PCR reads. The sample carries tens of thousands of gamma-chain clones, roughly an eighth recorded once. Germline values: CDR1 EGSTGY, CDR2 YDSYTSSV. J lost 8 bases, V lost 6 bases, and 10 bases had no gene match. This CDR3 contains 12 residues. In the case of this clone: Its antigen is not known.

The V gene is TRGV4, the J gene TRGJ1 or TRGJ2. The TCR comes from a child younger than two who had congenital heart surgery. Sequencing was carried out using Vdelta1+ gamma-delta thymocytes from the thymus. Specified subset: FACS-sorted CD3+ TCRalphabeta- TCRVdelta1+ TCRVdelta2- thymocytes. The CDR3 nucleotides read TGTGCCACCTGGTGTGTTTGGCATAAGAAACTCTTT. It codes for CATWCVWHKKLF.